These 29 T cell receptor beta chains were all obtained from the same sample, sequenced in a study of early T cells in non-severe SARS-CoV-2 infection. MiXCR, applied by TCRdb to the 5' RACE reads, yields one record per CDR3 protein. The table shows more than 60,000 distinct CDR3 sequences, with over 4.5% occurring only once. Input material: whole blood. These receptors were obtained from an adult who was a healthcare worker with PCR-confirmed SARS-CoV-2 infection or an uninfected control (not recorded which).

This clonotype was detected a few times. The rearrangement links TRBV6-2 or TRBV6-3 to TRBJ2-2, with D unclear. Trimming stripped 2 bases from V and 3 bases from J, with 10 bases between. The CDR3 is 15 amino acids. The germline V gene has CDR1 MNHEY and CDR2 SVGEGT. CDR3 coding DNA: TGTGCCAGCAGTTACGGGGTACAGTACACCGGGGAGCTGTTTTTT. It codes for CASSYGVQYTGELFF.

This clonotype appeared many times. This sequence joins TRBV12-3 or TRBV12-4 and TRBJ1-1, with a tentative D call TRBD1 (5 bases). The CDR3 runs 14 residues. V was clipped by 1 base and J by 5 bases, with 11 bases between them. For the CDR3, the DNA is TGTGCCAGCAGTTTAGGGTCAAGGGGTACTGAAGCTTTCTTT. Its translation: CASSLGSRGTEAFF.

This clonotype was detected many times. The chain links TRBV7-8 to TRBJ2-1, with D possibly matching TRBD1 (6 bases). The CDR3 runs to 15 residues. The ends were cut back, 3 bases at V and 6 bases at J, with 15 bases in the middle. Germline loops: CDR1 SGHVS, CDR2 FQNEAQ. CDR3 in amino acids: CASSFGQTPGNEQFF. The DNA for the CDR3 is TGTGCCAGCAGCTTCGGACAGACTCCCGGCAATGAGCAGTTCTTC.

This clonotype was found many times. The chain links TRBV12-3 or TRBV12-4 to TRBJ1-1; 7 bases map to TRBD1. The CDR3 has 14 residues. V trimming: 7 bases; J trimming: 4 bases; junction bases outside the gene matches: 9. CDR3 loop: CASTIGGAGTEAFF. CDR3 nucleotides: TGTGCCAGCACCATAGGGGGCGCCGGCACTGAAGCTTTCTTT.

V is TRBV27 and J is TRBJ2-5; D tentatively reads TRBD1 or TRBD2 (6 bases each). V was shortened by 6 bases and J by 0 bases, with 11 bases between the two germline ends. Germline lookup yields CDR1 MNHEY and CDR2 SMNVEV (reference sequence). CDR3 size: 14 residues. The CDR3 region is CASSTGAYQETQYF. Written as DNA, the CDR3 is TGTGCCAGCAGCACGGGGGCGTACCAAGAGACCCAGTACTTC.

The rearrangement uses TRBV30 and TRBJ2-3; 9 nucleotides agree with TRBD2. This CDR3 comprises 14 residues. Germline CDR1 GTSNPN, CDR2 SVGIG (reference sequence). After removal of 5 bases from V and 1 base from J, the junction contained 4 bases not matched to a gene. The CDR3 sequence: CAWRVAGGTDTQYF. The CDR3 region has the DNA TGTGCCTGGCGAGTAGCGGGAGGCACAGATACGCAGTATTTT.

The J gene is TRBJ2-5, the V gene TRBV9, with D uncertain. Trimming took 0 bases from V and 0 from J, leaving 6 bases between them. Germline V gives CDR1 SGDLS, CDR2 YYNGEE. This CDR3 contains 14 residues. CDR3 sequence (DNA): TGTGCCAGCAGCGTAGGCGGAAACCAAGAGACCCAGTACTTC. Its translation is CASSVGGNQETQYF.

In this sample, this clonotype turned up many times. The chain employs TRBV12-5 and TRBJ1-1, with 11 bases fitting TRBD1. Germline values: CDR1 LGHNT, CDR2 FRNRAP. V trimming: 4 bases; J trimming: 0 bases; junction bases outside the gene matches: 1. This CDR3 has 15 amino acids. CDR3 sequence reads: CASGWGQGVNTEAFF. The CDR3 nucleotides read TGTGCTAGTGGTTGGGGACAGGGGGTGAACACTGAAGCTTTCTTT.

V is TRBV11-2 and J is TRBJ2-3; D unresolved. Germline-derived CDR1 and CDR2 are SGHAT and FQNNGV. Trimming took off 3 bases at V and 6 bases at J, with 7 bases between the two ends. The CDR3 contains 12 residues. As DNA, the CDR3 is TGTGCCAGCAGCTTTTTTCCTGATACGCAGTATTTT. Protein sequence: CASSFFPDTQYF.

This clonotype came up many times. The chain links TRBV12-3 or TRBV12-4 to TRBJ2-7; TRBD2 is a possible D gene (7 bases). This CDR3 region has 15 residues. Trimming cost V 2 bases and J 6 bases, with 17 bases left between them. The CDR3 sequence is CASSLKGGVEAEQYF. In DNA form, the CDR3 reads TGTGCCAGCAGTTTAAAGGGGGGGGTAGAGGCCGAGCAGTACTTC.

Ten or more counts support this clonotype. DNA for the CDR3: TGTGCCAGCTCACCGGGGAGTAGCAATCAGCCCCAGCATTTT. Amino acid sequence: CASSPGSSNQPQHF. This chain links TRBV18 with TRBJ1-5; no clear D. V dropped 3 bases and J dropped 0 bases, with 6 bases sitting between them. Per germline, CDR1 KGHSH and CDR2 LQKENI. CDR3 length: 14 residues.

This clonotype was detected many times. The chain has TRBV27 and TRBJ2-5; 8 nucleotides agree with TRBD1. The CDR3 has 15 residues. V gave up 6 bases and J gave up 1 base; unmatched junction bases: 7. Germline CDR1 reads MNHEY; CDR2 reads SMNVEV (reference sequence). The CDR3 is CASRIGTGSQETQYF. The CDR3 nucleotides read TGTGCCAGCAGGATCGGGACAGGCTCCCAAGAGACCCAGTACTTC.

There are many counts of this clonotype. The chain uses TRBV4-2 and TRBJ1-2; possibly TRBD1 for D (6 bases). The ends were cut back, 4 bases at V and 4 bases at J, with 16 bases in the middle. The CDR3 totals 15 residues. CDR1 LGHNA and CDR2 YNFKEQ come from the germline V gene. Here the CDR3 reads CASSPTAVQGYGYTF. As DNA, the CDR3 is TGTGCCAGCAGCCCTACAGCCGTACAGGGCTATGGCTACACCTTC.

At least ten counts were recorded for this clonotype. The V and J genes are TRBV11-2 and TRBJ2-1, with a tentative D call TRBD2 (6 bases). The germline V gene encodes CDR1 SGHAT and CDR2 FQNNGV. This CDR3 spans 15 amino acids. Trimming removed 3 bases at V and 8 bases at J, with 17 bases between. The CDR3 DNA sequence: TGTGCCAGCAGCTTCCAGAGACGGGAGCACGATGAGCAGTTCTTC. This codes for CASSFQRREHDEQFF.

There are many counts of this clonotype. CDR3 residues: CATSDFGGPQHF. The CDR3 DNA follows: TGTGCCACCAGTGATTTTGGCGGGCCCCAGCATTTT. The V call is TRBV24-1, the J call TRBJ1-5; no firm D call. CDR3 length equals 12 residues. Germline V gene lookup returns CDR1 KGHDR and CDR2 SFDVKD. V was clipped by 1 base and J by 9 bases, with 6 bases between them.

The chain joins TRBV7-9 to TRBJ1-2; the D gene is possibly TRBD1 (6 bases). V gave up 1 base and J gave up 4 bases, with 13 bases separating them. The CDR3 totals 15 residues. Germline values: CDR1 SEHNR, CDR2 FQNEAQ (reference sequence). The CDR3 sequence: CASSLDDGTIYGYTF. CDR3 DNA: TGTGCCAGCAGCTTAGATGATGGGACAATCTATGGCTACACCTTC.

CDR3 nucleotide sequence: TGTGCCAGTAGTATAGATCAGAGAGGGGTCGAGCAGTACTTC. Protein product: CASSIDQRGVEQYF. J is TRBJ2-7 and V is TRBV19; D may correspond to TRBD1 or TRBD2 (5 bases each). There are 14 residues in the CDR3. Germline V CDR1 and CDR2: LNHDA, SQIVND (reference sequence). V shed 0 bases and J shed 6 bases, with 12 bases lying between them. Together with reference TRBV19 and TRBJ2-7, the CDR3 gives the full variable domain: DGGITQSPKYLFRKEGQNVTLSCEQNLNHDAMYWYRQDPGQGLRLIYYSQIVNDFQKGDIAEGYSVSREKKESFPLTVTSAQKNPTAFYLCASSIDQRGVEQYFGPGTRLTVT.

This clonotype was counted ten times or more. This rearrangement joins TRBV7-2 to TRBJ2-3; D remains ambiguous. V dropped 4 bases and J dropped 4 bases, with 18 bases sitting between them. This CDR3 comprises 16 residues. Per the germline V gene, CDR1 is SGHTA and CDR2 is FQGNSA. In DNA, the CDR3 is TGTGCCAGCAGCTACTACCCCACGGACCGGTCAGATACGCAGTATTTT. Its protein product is CASSYYPTDRSDTQYF.

On this clonotype itself: Given a much more abundant clone one base away, this may be a read error. V gene TRBV6-6 combines with J gene TRBJ2-3; D not resolved. Per the germline V gene, CDR1 is MNHNY and CDR2 is SVGAGI (reference sequence). The CDR3 is made up of 12 amino acids. Trimming took 6 bases from V and 7 from J, leaving 11 bases between them. The CDR3 region is CASRGNPNTQYF. The CDR3 bases are TGTGCCAGCAGAGGGAACCCGAATACGCAGTATTTT.

This clonotype was seen ten or more times. This rearrangement joins TRBV6-1 to TRBJ1-2; no clear D. Germline V CDR1 and CDR2: MNHNS, SASEGT. V lost 7 bases and J 5 bases, leaving 14 bases between the germline ends. The CDR3 length is 13 residues. In DNA form, the CDR3 reads TGTGCCAGCACCCAGGCGGGAGATTATGGCTACACCTTC. This translates into CASTQAGDYGYTF.

Many counts were recorded for this clonotype. The V call is TRBV7-9, the J call TRBJ1-2; 10 bases align to TRBD1. The V and J ends lost 5 bases and 8 bases, in that order; junction bases with no gene match: 5. Germline values: CDR1 SEHNR, CDR2 FQNEAQ (reference sequence). The CDR3 length is 13 residues. The CDR3 DNA reads TGTGCCAGCAGCAAAGGGACAGGGGACGGCTACACCTTC. This codes for CASSKGTGDGYTF.

This clonotype appeared many times. The chain uses TRBV14 and TRBJ2-3; D may be TRBD1 or TRBD2 (5 bases each). CDR3 length equals 18 residues. Germline V lookup: CDR1 SGHDN, CDR2 FVKESK. The ends were cut back, 2 bases at V and 2 bases at J, with 20 bases in the middle. The CDR3 reads CASSQNIFEGSDTDTQYF. In DNA, the CDR3 is TGTGCCAGCAGCCAAAATATTTTTGAGGGGTCAGACACAGATACGCAGTATTTT.

This clonotype came up a few times. The chain couples TRBV4-1 to TRBJ2-1, with D uncertain. V gave up 0 bases and J gave up 6 bases, with 12 bases separating them. Germline CDR1 reads MGHRA; CDR2 reads YSYEKL. The CDR3 spans 15 residues. CDR3 bases: TGCGCCAGCAGCCAAGATATCGGAACCCTCAATGAGCAGTTCTTC. It codes for CASSQDIGTLNEQFF.

This chain uses TRBV12-3 or TRBV12-4 with TRBJ2-7; no definite D call. Trimming shortened V by 0 bases and J by 5 bases, and 14 bases separated the two germline ends. The CDR3 sequence is 15 residues long. The CDR3 DNA is TGTGCCAGCAGTTTAGCGACGGGTTACCCGAACGAGCAGTACTTC. It translates to CASSLATGYPNEQYF.

This clonotype was counted many times. The chain is built from TRBV19 and TRBJ1-5; tentatively, D is TRBD1 (6 bases). Trimming shortened V by 5 bases and J by 2 bases, and 10 bases separated the two germline ends. The germline V gene encodes CDR1 LNHDA and CDR2 SQIVND (reference sequence). CDR3 length equals 14 residues. CDR3 DNA sequence: TGTGCCAGTAGTCACTCAGGGGGCAATCAGCCCCAGCATTTT. Translating it yields CASSHSGGNQPQHF.

Only a few counts were recorded for this clonotype. The chain links TRBV24-1 to TRBJ2-5, with D possibly matching TRBD2 (6 bases). CDR3 size: 13 residues. With 9 bases removed from V and 3 bases from J, the gap between germline ends came to 13 bases. Germline V gene lookup returns CDR1 KGHDR and CDR2 SFDVKD. This chain's CDR3 is CATGRDFEETQYF. The CDR3 DNA reads TGTGCCACCGGAAGGGACTTTGAAGAGACCCAGTACTTC.

In this sample, this clonotype turned up many times. The genes are TRBV5-1 and TRBJ2-1; D gene ambiguous. This CDR3 spans 14 amino acids. The V and J ends lost 3 bases and 9 bases respectively, with 16 bases between them. Germline V gene sequence: CDR1 SGHRS, CDR2 YFSETQ. The CDR3 here is CASSSHIGNGEQFF. For the CDR3, the DNA is TGCGCCAGCAGCTCTCACATAGGTAACGGTGAGCAGTTCTTC.

This chain connects TRBV7-2 to TRBJ2-5; a possible D gene is TRBD2 (5 bases). This CDR3 has 11 residues. Per the germline V gene, CDR1 is SGHTA and CDR2 is FQGNSA. Deletions cut 5 bases from V and 8 bases from J, with 9 bases between. This CDR3 reads CASSREGTQYF. DNA of the CDR3: TGTGCCAGCAGCCGGGAAGGAACCCAGTACTTC.

At least ten counts were recorded for this clonotype. The chain recombines TRBV27 with TRBJ1-4; D is ambiguous. Germline loops: CDR1 MNHEY, CDR2 SMNVEV (reference sequence). The V end lost 8 bases, the J end lost 3 bases, and 19 bases lay between the germline ends. This CDR3 spans 16 amino acids. CDR3 DNA sequence: TGTGCCAGCGGCCTCGGAGGGAGCACATCTAATGAAAAACTGTTTTTT. Amino acids: CASGLGGSTSNEKLFF. The full variable domain, rest sourced from reference TRBV27 and TRBJ1-4, is EAQVTQNPRYLITVTGKKLTVTCSQNMNHEYMSWYRQDPGLGLRQIYYSMNVEVTDKGDVPEGYKVSRKEKRNFPLILESPSPNQTSLYFCASGLGGSTSNEKLFFGSGTQLSVL.